Following are 23 T cell receptor beta chains from one sample sequenced in a study of T cell responses to AZD1222 COVID-19 vaccine. Only in-frame clones appear in the TCRdb table, and some are missing; sequencing was by immunoSEQ multiplex PCR. The table records some 100,000 clones, roughly 87% of them present only once. The source material was peripheral blood, sampled on day 0 of AZD1222 vaccination. All receptors come from an adult in good health.

J is TRBJ2-7 and V is TRBV14; the D is unclear. In germline, CDR1 is SGHDN, CDR2 FVKESK. The V gene lost 2 bases and the J gene lost 4 bases, with 9 bases spanning the gap. The CDR3 has 13 amino acids. The CDR3 region has the DNA TGTGCCAGCAGCCAACCCCCGTATTACGAGCAGTACTTC. Its protein product is CASSQPPYYEQYF.

This chain connects TRBV5-1 to TRBJ2-4, with no clear D. Germline-derived CDR1 and CDR2 are SGHRS and YFSETQ. V was clipped by 2 bases and J by 0 bases, with 15 bases between them. The CDR3 loop spans 17 amino acids. In DNA form, the CDR3 reads TGCGCCAGCAGCTTTTCCCGCAACCCTCTAGCCAAAAACATTCAGTACTTC. Its protein product is CASSFSRNPLAKNIQYF.

The rearrangement links TRBV27 to TRBJ2-2; TRBD1 matches at 11 bases. Germline lookup yields CDR1 MNHEY and CDR2 SMNVEV (reference sequence). Trimming removed 6 bases from V and 0 bases from J; junction bases left unmatched: 15. The CDR3 spans 20 residues. CDR3 coding DNA: TGTGCCAGCAGCAGGGAGCGGGGACAGGGGGTTCTCACGAACACCGGGGAGCTGTTTTTT. Protein product: CASSRERGQGVLTNTGELFF.

This clone was detected only once. The chain joins TRBV28 to TRBJ1-5, with D tentatively TRBD1 (6 bases). CDR1 is MDHEN and CDR2 is SYDVKM in the germline V gene. V lost 3 bases and J lost 0, with 12 bases in between. The CDR3 consists of 16 residues. The CDR3 coding sequence is TGTGCCAGCAGTTTTCTTAGGGGGGATAGCAATCAGCCCCAGCATTTT. It encodes CASSFLRGDSNQPQHF. The whole variable domain, remainder taken from reference TRBV28 and TRBJ1-5, is DVKVTQSSRYLVKRTGEKVFLECVQDMDHENMFWYRQDPGLGLRLIYFSYDVKMKEKGDIPEGYSVSREKKERFSLILESASTNQTSMYLCASSFLRGDSNQPQHFGDGTRLSIL.

V and J are TRBV9 and TRBJ2-3, with 8 bases fitting TRBD1. The CDR3 runs 16 residues. V gave up 4 bases and J gave up 4 bases; unmatched junction bases: 11. From germline, CDR1 is SGDLS and CDR2 YYNGEE. The CDR3 nucleotides are TGTGCCAGCAGCAAAGGGCACAGGGGGAGAGCAGATACGCAGTATTTT. This translates into CASSKGHRGRADTQYF.

The table lists this clone with a count of one. The rearrangement joins TRBV2 to TRBJ2-1; weak D call: TRBD1 (5 bases). The CDR3 sequence is 16 residues long. Germline CDR1 reads SNHLY; CDR2 reads FYNNEI. Deletions cut 5 bases from V and 0 bases from J, with 14 bases between. DNA for the CDR3: TGTGCCAGCAGTAATTATCAGGGTAGCTCCTACAATGAGCAGTTCTTC. This sequence encodes CASSNYQGSSYNEQFF.

The genes are TRBV10-3 and TRBJ1-5; no clear D gene. The germline gives CDR1 ENHRY, CDR2 SYGVKD. The CDR3 covers 15 residues. Trimming pared 1 base from V and 2 bases from J, leaving 9 bases between. The DNA of the CDR3 is TGTGCCATCAGTGAGTTTGGTTCTGGCAATCAGCCCCAGCATTTT. This encodes CAISEFGSGNQPQHF.

The rearrangement uses TRBV29-1 and TRBJ1-1, with D unresolved. Trimming shortened V by 7 bases and J by 1 base, and 13 bases separated the two germline ends. The CDR3 has 13 residues. Germline V CDR1 and CDR2: SQVTM, ANQGSEA. The CDR3: CSADRPENTEAFF. As DNA, the CDR3 is TGCAGCGCCGACCGCCCCGAGAACACTGAAGCTTTCTTT.

V gene TRBV27 combines with J gene TRBJ1-2; 7 bases agree with TRBD1. With 5 bases clipped from V and 6 bases from J, the junction kept 6 bases outside the gene matches. From germline, CDR1 is MNHEY and CDR2 SMNVEV (reference sequence). This CDR3 is 13 amino acids long. CDR3 DNA: TGTGCCAGCAGTATACAGGGGATCGATGGCTACACCTTC. Residues: CASSIQGIDGYTF.

The rearrangement links TRBV21-1 to TRBJ1-2. TRBV21-1 is a pseudogene segment. The CDR3 extends over 13 amino acids. In DNA, the CDR3 is TGTGCCAGCAGCAACATCTGGGACTATGGCTACACCTTC. This sequence encodes CASSNIWDYGYTF.

This chain uses TRBV12-5 with TRBJ2-1; possibly TRBD2 for D (5 bases). V lost 1 base and J lost 0, with 10 bases in between. Germline CDR1 and CDR2: LGHNT and FRNRAP. The CDR3 has 16 residues. CDR3 sequence reads: CASGLASGRSYNEQFF. DNA of the CDR3: TGTGCTAGTGGTTTGGCCAGCGGTCGCTCCTACAATGAGCAGTTCTTC.

V gene TRBV5-1 combines with J gene TRBJ2-5; 9 bases line up with TRBD2. The CDR3 runs 17 residues. CDR1 SGHRS and CDR2 YFSETQ come from the germline V gene. V shed 2 bases and J 5 bases; nucleotides not matched to a gene: 13. For the CDR3, the DNA is TGCGCCAGCAGCTTACTGACTAGCGGAGGTGGGGAGGAGACCCAGTACTTC. This sequence encodes CASSLLTSGGGEETQYF.

The V call is TRBV28, the J call TRBJ2-7; D ambiguous. The CDR3 is 14 residues long. The germline V gene has CDR1 MDHEN and CDR2 SYDVKM. V was trimmed by 6 bases and J by 2 bases, leaving 14 bases between them. The CDR3 DNA reads TGTGCCAGCAGCTTGGGTGTAGGAACCTACGAGCAGTACTTC. Translating it yields CASSLGVGTYEQYF.

V is TRBV29-1 and J is TRBJ2-7; D may correspond to TRBD1 or TRBD2 (5 bases each). Trimming removed 4 bases from V and 3 bases from J, with 16 bases in between. There are 14 residues in the CDR3. The germline gives CDR1 SQVTM, CDR2 ANQGSEA. Here the CDR3 reads CSVGGRGVLYEQYF. The CDR3 DNA reads as TGCAGCGTTGGTGGGAGAGGGGTTCTCTACGAGCAGTACTTC.

The chain links TRBV28 to TRBJ2-7, with a weak D call TRBD2 (5 bases). The germline gives CDR1 MDHEN, CDR2 SYDVKM. Trimming pared 6 bases from V and 11 bases from J, leaving 23 bases between. This CDR3 is built from 14 residues. The CDR3 nucleotides read TGTGCCAGCAGCCCCAATTTAGCGCCTTTCGTGGAGTACTTC. Protein: CASSPNLAPFVEYF.

This clone was observed a single time. The CDR3 sequence is CASSPTEGEQFF. CDR3 nucleotides: TGTGCCAGCTCACCTACAGAGGGTGAGCAGTTCTTC. V and J are TRBV18 and TRBJ2-1; the D gene is possibly TRBD2 (5 bases). Per the germline V gene, CDR1 is KGHSH and CDR2 is LQKENI. V lost 3 bases and J lost 9, with 9 bases in between. The CDR3 covers 12 residues.

The chain employs TRBV6-5 and TRBJ2-5, with D unclear. With 7 bases removed from V and 5 bases from J, the gap between germline ends came to 20 bases. The CDR3 runs 15 residues. Germline V CDR1 and CDR2: MNHEY, SVGAGI. The CDR3 DNA reads as TGTGCCAGCACTAGACTCAGAGATGCTGGGGAGACCCAGTACTTC. This encodes CASTRLRDAGETQYF.

This clone was counted only a few times. The V call is TRBV4-2, the J call TRBJ1-3, with 9 bases matching TRBD1. This CDR3 has 20 residues. CDR1 and CDR2 from the germline V gene are LGHNA and YNFKEQ. The V and J ends lost 0 bases and 0 bases, in that order; junction bases with no gene match: 12. The CDR3 bases are TGTGCCAGCAGCCAAGATCGGGACGCGGGACAGGGCTACTCTGGAAACACCATATATTTT. As protein: CASSQDRDAGQGYSGNTIYF.

The chain links TRBV12-5 to TRBJ2-5; 9 bases map to TRBD2. The CDR3 extends over 13 amino acids. Germline CDR1 LGHNT, CDR2 FRNRAP. The J segment lost 4 bases and the V segment lost 4 bases, leaving 1 base of the junction unmatched. The CDR3 loop is CASGSSGAETQYF. CDR3 DNA: TGTGCTAGTGGTTCTAGCGGGGCAGAGACCCAGTACTTC.

The rearrangement joins TRBV30 to TRBJ2-2; possible D gene TRBD2, 7 bases. Deletions cut 0 bases from V and 7 bases from J, with 15 bases between. CDR1 and CDR2 (germline): GTSNPN, SVGIG (reference sequence). CDR3 length: 15 amino acids. The CDR3 nucleotides are TGTGCCTGGAGTGTACGGGGGGCTCAAGGCGGGGAGCTGTTTTTT. Amino acid sequence: CAWSVRGAQGGELFF.

CDR3 sequence (DNA): TGTGCCAGCAGTGAACCGTGGGGTAGCGGGGAGCTGTTTTTT. It specifies CASSEPWGSGELFF. This chain links TRBV6-1 with TRBJ2-2, with D unresolved. Trimming removed 2 bases at V and 7 bases at J, with 11 bases between. Germline V gene data show CDR1 as MNHNS and CDR2 as SASEGT. The CDR3 extends over 14 amino acids.

V usage is TRBV28 and J usage is TRBJ2-7; tentative D call: TRBD1 (6 bases). The CDR3 extends over 15 amino acids. The V and J ends lost 3 bases and 0 bases respectively, with 12 bases between them. Germline V lookup: CDR1 MDHEN, CDR2 SYDVKM. This CDR3 reads CASSFRGQTSYEQYF. The CDR3 DNA is TGTGCCAGCAGTTTTCGCGGACAGACCTCCTACGAGCAGTACTTC.

The rearrangement links TRBV28 to TRBJ2-7, with 8 bases lining up with TRBD2. The germline V gene has CDR1 MDHEN and CDR2 SYDVKM. Losses at the gene ends were 5 bases for V and 10 bases for J; bases not matched to a gene: 10. This CDR3 contains 13 residues. CDR3 coding DNA: TGTGCCAGCAGTGACTCTTCGGGAGGGCCCCAGTACTTC. Protein sequence: CASSDSSGGPQYF.